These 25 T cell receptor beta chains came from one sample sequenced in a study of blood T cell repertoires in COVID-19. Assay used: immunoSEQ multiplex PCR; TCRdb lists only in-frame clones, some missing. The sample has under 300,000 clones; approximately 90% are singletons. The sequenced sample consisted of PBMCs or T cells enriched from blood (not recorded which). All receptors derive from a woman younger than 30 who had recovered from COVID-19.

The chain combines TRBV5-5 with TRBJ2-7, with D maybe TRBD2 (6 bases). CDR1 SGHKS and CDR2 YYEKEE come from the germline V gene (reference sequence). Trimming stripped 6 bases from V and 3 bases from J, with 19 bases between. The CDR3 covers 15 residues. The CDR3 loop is CASNGGAGQDYEQYF. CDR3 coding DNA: TGTGCCAGCAACGGCGGGGCAGGGCAGGACTACGAGCAGTACTTC. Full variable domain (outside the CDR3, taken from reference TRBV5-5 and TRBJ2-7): DAGVTQSPTHLIKTRGQQVTLRCSPISGHKSVSWYQQVLGQGPQFIFQYYEKEERGRGNFPDRFSARQFPNYSSELNVNALLLGDSALYLCASNGGAGQDYEQYFGPGTRLTVT.

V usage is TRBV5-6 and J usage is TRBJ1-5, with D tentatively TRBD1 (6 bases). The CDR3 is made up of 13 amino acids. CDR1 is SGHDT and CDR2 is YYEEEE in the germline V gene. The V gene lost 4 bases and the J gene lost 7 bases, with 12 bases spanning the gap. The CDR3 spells CASSNAGGQPQHF. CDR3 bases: TGTGCCAGCAGCAACGCGGGGGGCCAGCCCCAGCATTTT.

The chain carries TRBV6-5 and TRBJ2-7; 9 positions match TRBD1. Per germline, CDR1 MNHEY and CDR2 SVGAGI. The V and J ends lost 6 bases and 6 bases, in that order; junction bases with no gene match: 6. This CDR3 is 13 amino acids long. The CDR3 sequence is CASRGQGRGEQYF. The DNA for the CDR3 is TGTGCCAGCAGGGGACAGGGTAGGGGCGAGCAGTACTTC.

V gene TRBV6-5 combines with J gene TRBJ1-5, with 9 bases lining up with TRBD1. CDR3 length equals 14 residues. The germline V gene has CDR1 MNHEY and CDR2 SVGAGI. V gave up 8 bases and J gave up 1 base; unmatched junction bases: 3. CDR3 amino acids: CASRDRVSNQPQHF. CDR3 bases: TGTGCCAGCCGGGACAGGGTCAGCAATCAGCCCCAGCATTTT.

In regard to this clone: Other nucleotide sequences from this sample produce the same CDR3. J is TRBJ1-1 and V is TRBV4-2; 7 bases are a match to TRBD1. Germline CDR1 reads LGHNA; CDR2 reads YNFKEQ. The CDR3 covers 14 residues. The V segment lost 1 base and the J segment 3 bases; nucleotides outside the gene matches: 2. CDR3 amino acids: CASSQGDRDTEAFF. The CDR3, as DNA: TGTGCCAGCAGCCAAGGTGACAGGGACACTGAAGCTTTCTTT.

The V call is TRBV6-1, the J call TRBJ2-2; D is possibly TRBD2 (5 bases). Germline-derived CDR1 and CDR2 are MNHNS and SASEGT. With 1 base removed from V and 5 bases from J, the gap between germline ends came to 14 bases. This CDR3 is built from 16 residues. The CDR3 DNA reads TGTGCCAGCAGTGAAGGGGCGGAGACTATGACCGGGGAGCTGTTTTTT. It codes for CASSEGAETMTGELFF.

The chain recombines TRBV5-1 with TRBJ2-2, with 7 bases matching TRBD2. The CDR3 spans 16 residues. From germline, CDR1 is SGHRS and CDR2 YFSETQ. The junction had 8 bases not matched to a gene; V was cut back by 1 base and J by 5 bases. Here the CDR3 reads CASSLIGGGSTGELFF. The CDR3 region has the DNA TGCGCCAGCAGCTTGATCGGCGGGGGTAGTACCGGGGAGCTGTTTTTT.

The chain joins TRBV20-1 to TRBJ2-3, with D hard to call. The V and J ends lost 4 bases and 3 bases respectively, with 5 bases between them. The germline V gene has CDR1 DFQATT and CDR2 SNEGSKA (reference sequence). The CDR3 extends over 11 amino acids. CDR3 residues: CSATPTDTQYF. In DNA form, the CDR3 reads TGCAGTGCTACTCCGACAGATACGCAGTATTTT.

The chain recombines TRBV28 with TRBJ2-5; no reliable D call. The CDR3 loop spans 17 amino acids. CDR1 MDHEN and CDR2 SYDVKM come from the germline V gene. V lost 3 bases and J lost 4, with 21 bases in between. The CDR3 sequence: CASSFRVAARRVETQYF. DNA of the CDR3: TGTGCCAGCAGTTTTAGAGTGGCTGCGCGGAGAGTAGAGACCCAGTACTTC.

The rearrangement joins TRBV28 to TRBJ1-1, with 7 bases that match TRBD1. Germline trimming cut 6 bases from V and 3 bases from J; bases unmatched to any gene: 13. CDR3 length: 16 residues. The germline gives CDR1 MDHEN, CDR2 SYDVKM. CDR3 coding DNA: TGTGCCAGCAGCCCAAACTACAGGGGAGGATACACTGAAGCTTTCTTT. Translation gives CASSPNYRGGYTEAFF.

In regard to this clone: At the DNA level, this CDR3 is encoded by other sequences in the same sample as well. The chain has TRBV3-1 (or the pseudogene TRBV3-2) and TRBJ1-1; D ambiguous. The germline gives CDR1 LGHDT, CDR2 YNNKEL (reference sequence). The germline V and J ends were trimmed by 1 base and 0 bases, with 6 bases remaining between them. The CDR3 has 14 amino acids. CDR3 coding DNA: TGTGCCAGCAGCCAAGTCGCAGTGAACACTGAAGCTTTCTTT. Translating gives CASSQVAVNTEAFF.

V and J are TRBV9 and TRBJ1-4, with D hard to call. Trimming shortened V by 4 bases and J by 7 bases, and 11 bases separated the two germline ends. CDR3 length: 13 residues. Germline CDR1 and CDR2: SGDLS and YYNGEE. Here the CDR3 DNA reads TGTGCCAGCAGCCCGAGTGAGAGTGAAAAACTGTTTTTT. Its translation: CASSPSESEKLFF.

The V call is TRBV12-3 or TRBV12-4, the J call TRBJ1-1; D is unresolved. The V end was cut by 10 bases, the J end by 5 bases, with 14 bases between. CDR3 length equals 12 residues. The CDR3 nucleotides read TGTGCCACTGGGGAGACGGGGACTGAAGCTTTCTTT. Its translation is CATGETGTEAFF.

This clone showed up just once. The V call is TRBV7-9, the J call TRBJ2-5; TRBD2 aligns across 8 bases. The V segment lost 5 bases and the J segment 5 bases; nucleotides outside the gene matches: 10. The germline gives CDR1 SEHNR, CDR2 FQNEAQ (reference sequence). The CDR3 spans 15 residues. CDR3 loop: CASSPNLAGGETQYF. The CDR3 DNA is TGTGCCAGCAGCCCGAACCTAGCGGGCGGGGAGACCCAGTACTTC.

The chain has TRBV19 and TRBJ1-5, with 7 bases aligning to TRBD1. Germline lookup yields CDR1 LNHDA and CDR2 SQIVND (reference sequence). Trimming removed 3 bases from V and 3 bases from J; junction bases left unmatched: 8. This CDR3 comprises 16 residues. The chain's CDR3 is CASSISTGEPNQPQHF. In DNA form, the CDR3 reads TGTGCCAGTAGTATCTCCACAGGGGAACCCAATCAGCCCCAGCATTTT.

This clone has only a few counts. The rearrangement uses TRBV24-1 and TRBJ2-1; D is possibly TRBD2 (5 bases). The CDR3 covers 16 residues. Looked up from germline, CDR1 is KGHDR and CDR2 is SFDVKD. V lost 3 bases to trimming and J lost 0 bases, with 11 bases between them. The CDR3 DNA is TGTGCCACCAGTGATGAGGGTGGAAGCTCCTACAATGAGCAGTTCTTC. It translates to CATSDEGGSSYNEQFF.

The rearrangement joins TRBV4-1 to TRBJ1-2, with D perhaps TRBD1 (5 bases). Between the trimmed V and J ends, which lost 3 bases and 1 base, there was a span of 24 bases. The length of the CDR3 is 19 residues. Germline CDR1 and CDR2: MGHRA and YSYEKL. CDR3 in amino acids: CASSQQTGTSNHYNYGYTF. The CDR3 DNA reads TGCGCCAGCAGCCAGCAGACCGGGACTTCGAACCATTATAACTATGGCTACACCTTC.

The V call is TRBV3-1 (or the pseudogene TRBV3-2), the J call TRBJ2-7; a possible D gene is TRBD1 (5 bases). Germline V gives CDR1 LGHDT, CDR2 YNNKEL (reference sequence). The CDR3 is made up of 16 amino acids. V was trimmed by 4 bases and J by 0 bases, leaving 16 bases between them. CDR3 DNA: TGTGCCAGCAGCCCCGACAGATCGGGTGGCTCCTACGAGCAGTACTTC. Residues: CASSPDRSGGSYEQYF.

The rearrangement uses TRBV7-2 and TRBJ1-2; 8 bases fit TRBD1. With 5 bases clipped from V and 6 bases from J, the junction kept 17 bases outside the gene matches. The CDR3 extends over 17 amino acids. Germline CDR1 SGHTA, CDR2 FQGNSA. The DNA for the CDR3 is TGTGCCAGCAGCCTCTCCGGGACAGGATTATGGATGGATGGCTACACCTTC. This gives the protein CASSLSGTGLWMDGYTF. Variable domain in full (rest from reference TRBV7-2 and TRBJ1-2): GAGVSQSPSNKVTEKGKDVELRCDPISGHTALYWYRQSLGQGLEFLIYFQGNSAPDKSGLPSDRFSAERTGGSVSTLTIQRTQQEDSAVYLCASSLSGTGLWMDGYTFGSGTRLTVV.

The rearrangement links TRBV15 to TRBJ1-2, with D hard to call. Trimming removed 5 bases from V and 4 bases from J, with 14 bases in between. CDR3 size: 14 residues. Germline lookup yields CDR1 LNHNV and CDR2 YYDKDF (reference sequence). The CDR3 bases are TGTGCCACCAGCCCCCCGCGCGAGGGCTATGGCTACACCTTC. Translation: CATSPPREGYGYTF.

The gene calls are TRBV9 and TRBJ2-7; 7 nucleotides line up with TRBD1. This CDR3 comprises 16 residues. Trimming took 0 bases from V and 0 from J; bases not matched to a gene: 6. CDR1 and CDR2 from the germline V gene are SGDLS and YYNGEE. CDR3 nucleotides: TGTGCCAGCAGCGTAGGGGCGAGGGGGCCCTCCTACGAGCAGTACTTC. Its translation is CASSVGARGPSYEQYF.

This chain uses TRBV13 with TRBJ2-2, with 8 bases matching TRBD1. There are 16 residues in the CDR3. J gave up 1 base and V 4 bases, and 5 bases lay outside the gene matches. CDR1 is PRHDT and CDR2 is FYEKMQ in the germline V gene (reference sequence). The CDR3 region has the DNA TGTGCCAGCAGCTCCCAAGGGACAGGGAACACCGGGGAGCTGTTTTTT. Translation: CASSSQGTGNTGELFF.

The CDR3 nucleotides are TGCGCCAGCAGCACAGAGCCGGACAGGGCCAACAATGAGCAGTTCTTC. Encoded protein: CASSTEPDRANNEQFF. This sequence joins TRBV5-1 and TRBJ2-1; 8 bases fit TRBD1. This CDR3 has 16 amino acids. Germline CDR1 is SGHRS and CDR2 is YFSETQ. V dropped 4 bases and J dropped 5; count of bases not matched to a gene: 11.

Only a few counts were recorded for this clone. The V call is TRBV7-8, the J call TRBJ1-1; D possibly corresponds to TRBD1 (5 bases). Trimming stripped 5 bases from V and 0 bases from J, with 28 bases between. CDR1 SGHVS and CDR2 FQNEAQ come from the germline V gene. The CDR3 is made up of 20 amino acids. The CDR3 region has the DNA TGTGCCAGCAGCCCAGGGTTACCGACAGAGTTGGGCCTTATGAACACTGAAGCTTTCTTT. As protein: CASSPGLPTELGLMNTEAFF.

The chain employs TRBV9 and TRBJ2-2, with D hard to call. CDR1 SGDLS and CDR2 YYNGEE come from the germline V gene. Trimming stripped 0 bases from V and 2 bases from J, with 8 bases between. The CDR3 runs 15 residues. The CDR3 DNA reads TGTGCCAGCAGCGTAGATTCCCATAACACCGGGGAGCTGTTTTTT. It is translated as CASSVDSHNTGELFF.